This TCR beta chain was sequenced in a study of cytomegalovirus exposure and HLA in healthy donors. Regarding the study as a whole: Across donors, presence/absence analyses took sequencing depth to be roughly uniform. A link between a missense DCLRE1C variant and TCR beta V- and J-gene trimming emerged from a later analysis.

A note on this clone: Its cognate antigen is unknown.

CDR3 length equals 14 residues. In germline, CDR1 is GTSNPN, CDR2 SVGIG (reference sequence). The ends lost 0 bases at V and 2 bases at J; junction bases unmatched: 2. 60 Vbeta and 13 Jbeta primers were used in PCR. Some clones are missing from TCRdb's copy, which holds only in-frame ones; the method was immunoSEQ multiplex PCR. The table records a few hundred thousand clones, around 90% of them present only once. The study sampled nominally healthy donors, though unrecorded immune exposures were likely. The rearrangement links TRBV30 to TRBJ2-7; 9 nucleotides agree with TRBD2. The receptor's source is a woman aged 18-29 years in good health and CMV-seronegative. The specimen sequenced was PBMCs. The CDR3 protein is CAWSVGLATYEQYF. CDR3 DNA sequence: TGTGCCTGGAGTGTAGGACTAGCGACCTACGAGCAGTACTTC.